Reported below is one T cell receptor beta chain. The antigen remains unidentified. The entry originates in a study of blood T cells in healthy people across ages. Study-level findings and limits: Unsorted PBMC material precluded a definitive naive versus antigen-experienced comparison.

The germline V gene has CDR1 SEHNR and CDR2 FQNEAQ (reference sequence). CDR3 size: 17 residues. Trimming removed 5 bases at V and 4 bases at J, with 23 bases between. PCR was performed a second time for roughly 7 to 11 cycles using a sample-barcoded 5' primer and a J-beta primer mix. In TCRdb, the 5' RACE reads were re-called with MiXCR into one record per CDR3 protein. The data contain 800,000 to 900,000 distinct CDR3 sequences, approximately 67% of them singletons. The receptor comes from a man aged 25 to 40 in good health. Sequenced material: blood. The chain has TRBV7-9 and TRBJ2-5; a weak D match, TRBD2 (6 bases). In DNA, the CDR3 is TGTGCCAGCAGCCCCGGCGGGGAGAACCCTCCCCGAGAGACCCAGTACTTC. It is translated as CASSPGGENPPRETQYF. Together with reference TRBV7-9 and TRBJ2-5, the CDR3 gives the full variable domain: DTGVSQNPRHKITKRGQNVTFRCDPISEHNRLYWYRQTLGQGPEFLTYFQNEAQLEKSRLLSDRFSAERPKGSFSTLEIQRTEQGDSAMYLCASSPGGENPPRETQYFGPGTRLLVL.